The following is a TCR beta chain sequence with its context. This CDR3 has 11 residues. Germline V gene lookup returns CDR1 SNHLY and CDR2 FYNNEI. V was trimmed by 6 bases and J by 6 bases, leaving 9 bases between them. Generated by immunoSEQ multiplex PCR, the TCRdb table keeps only in-frame clones and is missing some. The sample has tens of thousands of clones; around 87% are singletons. As for treatment: preoperative locoregional IRX-2 cytokine immunotherapy. The data derive from a study of preoperative IRX-2 immunotherapy in early breast cancer. This specimen was acquired from a patient treated with IRX-2 immunotherapy. The origin of this receptor is a human donor with breast cancer. The chain recombines TRBV2 with TRBJ2-7; D possibly corresponds to TRBD1 (6 bases). The CDR3 region has the DNA TGTGCCAGCAGCACAGGGTCCGAGCAGTACTTC. Translation: CASSTGSEQYF.